This T cell receptor beta chain derives from a study of T cell repertoires in cytomegalovirus infection. Looking at the study overall: Recently identified HLA-C-restricted and well-studied HLA-B-restricted CMV epitopes were used.

Findings and caveats of the study: Totalled public TCR beta family frequency picked out people who carried CMV plus the relevant HLA. Predominance within the ex vivo response was attributable to HLA-C-restricted CMV-specific TCR beta clonotypes.

V lost 7 bases and J 7 bases, leaving 13 bases between the germline ends. Germline V lookup: CDR1 MNHEY, CDR2 SMNVEV (reference sequence). This CDR3 contains 13 residues. A note on this clonotype: Its specificity is not known.

MiXCR, run by TCRdb on the reads, gives a single entry per CDR3 protein. The sample consists of approximately 990,000 distinct CDR3 sequences, under 40% of them appearing once. This sequence originates from a human donor in good health (CMV status not recorded). Some clones in this sample may be carry-over from other donors' samples. The chain links TRBV27 to TRBJ1-4; tentatively, D is TRBD1 (5 bases). This material consisted of cultured CD8+ T cells from PBMCs, taken from culture after CMV antigen stimulation. In DNA form, the CDR3 reads TGTGCCAGCAAAACTGGGGGGATTGAAAAACTGTTTTTT. It translates to CASKTGGIEKLFF.